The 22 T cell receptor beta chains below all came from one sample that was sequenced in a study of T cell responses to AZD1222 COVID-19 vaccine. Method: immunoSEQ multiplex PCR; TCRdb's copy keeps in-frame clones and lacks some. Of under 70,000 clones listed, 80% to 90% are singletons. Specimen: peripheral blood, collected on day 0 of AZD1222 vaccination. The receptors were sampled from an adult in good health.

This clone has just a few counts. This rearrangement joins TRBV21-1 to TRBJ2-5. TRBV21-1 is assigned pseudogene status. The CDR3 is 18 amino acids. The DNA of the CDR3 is TGTGCCAGCAGCAATGTCCGTAGGGGAGAGGGGAACCAAGAGACCCAGTACTTC. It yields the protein CASSNVRRGEGNQETQYF.

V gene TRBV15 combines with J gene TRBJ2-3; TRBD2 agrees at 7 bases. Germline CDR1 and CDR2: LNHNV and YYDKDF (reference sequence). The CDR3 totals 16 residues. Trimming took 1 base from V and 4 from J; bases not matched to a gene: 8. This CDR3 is CATSRGGSGPPDTQYF. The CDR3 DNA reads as TGTGCCACCAGCAGAGGCGGTAGCGGGCCCCCAGATACGCAGTATTTT. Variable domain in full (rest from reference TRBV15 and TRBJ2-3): DAMVIQNPRYQVTQFGKPVTLSCSQTLNHNVMYWYQQKSSQAPKLLFHYYDKDFNNEADTPDNFQSRRPNTSFCFLDIRSPGLGDTAMYLCATSRGGSGPPDTQYFGPGTRLTVL.

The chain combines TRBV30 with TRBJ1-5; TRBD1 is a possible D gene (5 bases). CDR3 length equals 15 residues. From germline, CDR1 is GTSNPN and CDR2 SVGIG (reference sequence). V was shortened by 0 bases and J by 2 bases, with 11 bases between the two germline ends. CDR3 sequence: CAWSVQVGGNQPQHF. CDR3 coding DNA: TGTGCCTGGAGTGTACAAGTGGGGGGCAATCAGCCCCAGCATTTT.

DNA for the CDR3: TGCGCCAGCAGCTCGGGACTAGCGGGAGGAGGAGAAGAGACCCAGTACTTC. Its protein product is CASSSGLAGGGEETQYF. The chain recombines TRBV5-1 with TRBJ2-5; 15 positions match TRBD2. With 3 bases clipped from V and 3 bases from J, the junction kept 6 bases outside the gene matches. Looked up from germline, CDR1 is SGHRS and CDR2 is YFSETQ. The CDR3 extends over 17 amino acids.

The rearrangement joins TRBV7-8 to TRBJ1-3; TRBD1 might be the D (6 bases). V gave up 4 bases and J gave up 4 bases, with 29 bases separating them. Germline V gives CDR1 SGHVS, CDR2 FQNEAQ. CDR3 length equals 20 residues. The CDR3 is CASSYMTGLGTTPRGNTIYF. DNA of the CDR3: TGTGCCAGCAGCTACATGACAGGCCTGGGAACCACCCCGCGAGGAAACACCATATATTTT.

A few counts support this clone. The CDR3 loop is CASSLGARFQGEQYF. CDR3 DNA: TGTGCCAGCAGCTTAGGGGCGAGGTTCCAGGGCGAGCAGTACTTC. The J gene is TRBJ2-7, the V gene TRBV7-2; weak D call: TRBD1 (5 bases). CDR3 length: 15 amino acids. V lost 1 base, J lost 6 bases, and 16 bases lay in between. Germline-derived CDR1 and CDR2 are SGHTA and FQGNSA.

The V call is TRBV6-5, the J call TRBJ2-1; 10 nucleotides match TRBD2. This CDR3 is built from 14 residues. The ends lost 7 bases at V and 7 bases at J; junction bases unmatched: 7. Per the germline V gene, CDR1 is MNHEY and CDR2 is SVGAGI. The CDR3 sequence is CASTRSSGRNEQFF. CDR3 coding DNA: TGTGCCAGCACCAGGAGTAGCGGGAGGAATGAGCAGTTCTTC.

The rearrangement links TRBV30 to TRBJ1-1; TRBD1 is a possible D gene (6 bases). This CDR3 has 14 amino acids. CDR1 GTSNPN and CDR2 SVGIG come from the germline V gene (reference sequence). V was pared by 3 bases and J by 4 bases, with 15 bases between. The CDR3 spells CAWRSQGESTEAFF. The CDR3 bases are TGTGCCTGGAGATCACAGGGCGAGAGCACTGAAGCTTTCTTT.

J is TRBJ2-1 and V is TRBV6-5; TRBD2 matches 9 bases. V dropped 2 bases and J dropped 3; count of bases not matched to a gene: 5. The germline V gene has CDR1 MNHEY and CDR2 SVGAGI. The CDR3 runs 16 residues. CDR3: CASSYTGTSIYNEQFF. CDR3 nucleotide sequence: TGTGCCAGCAGTTACACCGGGACTAGCATCTACAATGAGCAGTTCTTC.

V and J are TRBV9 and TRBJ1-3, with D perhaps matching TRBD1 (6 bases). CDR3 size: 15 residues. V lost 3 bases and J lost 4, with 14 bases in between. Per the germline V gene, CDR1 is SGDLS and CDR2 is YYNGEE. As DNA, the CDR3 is TGTGCCAGCAGCGCAAACAGGGTACCCGGAAACACCATATATTTT. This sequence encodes CASSANRVPGNTIYF.

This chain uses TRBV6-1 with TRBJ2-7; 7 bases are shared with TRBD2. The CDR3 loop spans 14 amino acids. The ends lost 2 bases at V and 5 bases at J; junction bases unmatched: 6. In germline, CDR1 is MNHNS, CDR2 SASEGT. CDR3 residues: CASSELAEVNEQYF. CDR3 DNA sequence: TGTGCCAGCAGTGAACTAGCGGAAGTAAACGAGCAGTACTTC.

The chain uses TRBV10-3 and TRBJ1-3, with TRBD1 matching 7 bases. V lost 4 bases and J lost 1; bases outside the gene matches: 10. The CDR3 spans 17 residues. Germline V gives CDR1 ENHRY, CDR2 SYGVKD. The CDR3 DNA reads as TGTGCCATCAGTGGGGGGCCCGGGACAGCATCTGGAAACACCATATATTTT. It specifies CAISGGPGTASGNTIYF.

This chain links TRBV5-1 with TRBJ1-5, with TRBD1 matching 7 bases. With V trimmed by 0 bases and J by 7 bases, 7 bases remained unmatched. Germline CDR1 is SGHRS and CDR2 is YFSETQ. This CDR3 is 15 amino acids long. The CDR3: CASSLGPGGRQPQHF. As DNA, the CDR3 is TGCGCCAGCAGCTTGGGGCCAGGGGGGAGGCAGCCCCAGCATTTT.

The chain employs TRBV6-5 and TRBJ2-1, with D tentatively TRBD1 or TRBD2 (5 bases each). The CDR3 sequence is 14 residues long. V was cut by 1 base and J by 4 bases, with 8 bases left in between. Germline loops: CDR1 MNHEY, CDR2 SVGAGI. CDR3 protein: CASSYLGVYNEQFF. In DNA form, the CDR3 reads TGTGCCAGCAGTTACTTGGGGGTTTACAATGAGCAGTTCTTC.

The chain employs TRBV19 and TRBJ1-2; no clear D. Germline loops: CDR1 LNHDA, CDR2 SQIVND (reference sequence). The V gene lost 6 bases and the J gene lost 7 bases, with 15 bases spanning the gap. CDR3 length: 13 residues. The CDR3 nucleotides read TGTGCCAGTAGGCGTAGAGAGGGCAGTGGCTACACCTTC. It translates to CASRRREGSGYTF.

CDR3 loop: CSASAQGVFEKLFF. CDR3 nucleotides: TGCAGTGCTAGTGCACAGGGGGTATTTGAAAAACTGTTTTTT. The chain joins TRBV20-1 to TRBJ1-4; 8 bases fit TRBD1. Unmatched junction bases numbered 7, after V lost 3 bases and J lost 7 bases. The CDR3 spans 14 residues. The V gene's germline CDR1 is DFQATT and CDR2 SNEGSKA (reference sequence).

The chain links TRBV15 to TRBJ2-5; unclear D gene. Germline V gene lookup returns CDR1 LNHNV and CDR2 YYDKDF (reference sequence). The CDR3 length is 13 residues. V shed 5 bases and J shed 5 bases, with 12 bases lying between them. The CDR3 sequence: CATSQDLGETQYF. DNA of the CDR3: TGTGCCACCAGCCAGGATTTGGGCGAGACCCAGTACTTC.

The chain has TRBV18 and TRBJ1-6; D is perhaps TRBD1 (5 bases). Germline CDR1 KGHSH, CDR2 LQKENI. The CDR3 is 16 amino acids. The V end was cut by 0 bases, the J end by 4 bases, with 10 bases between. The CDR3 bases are TGTGCCAGCTCACCACCGGGCGGGACTTATAATTCACCCCTCCACTTT. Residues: CASSPPGGTYNSPLHF.

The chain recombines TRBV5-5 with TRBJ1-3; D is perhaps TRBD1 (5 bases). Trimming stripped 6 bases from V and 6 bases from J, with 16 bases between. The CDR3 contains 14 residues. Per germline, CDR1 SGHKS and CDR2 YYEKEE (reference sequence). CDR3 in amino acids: CASNSGTEANTIYF. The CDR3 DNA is TGTGCCAGCAACTCCGGGACTGAGGCAAACACCATATATTTT. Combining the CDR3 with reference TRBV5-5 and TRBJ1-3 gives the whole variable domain DAGVTQSPTHLIKTRGQQVTLRCSPISGHKSVSWYQQVLGQGPQFIFQYYEKEERGRGNFPDRFSARQFPNYSSELNVNALLLGDSALYLCASNSGTEANTIYFGEGSWLTVV.

The CDR3, as DNA: TGTGCCAGCAGAGAAAGGACAGAAGGGGGGACTGAAGCTTTCTTT. As protein: CASRERTEGGTEAFF. The chain uses TRBV11-3 and TRBJ1-1; possible D gene TRBD1, 6 bases. The CDR3 loop spans 15 amino acids. Germline V gene lookup returns CDR1 SGHNT and CDR2 YENEEA. V lost 6 bases and J 5 bases, leaving 19 bases between the germline ends.

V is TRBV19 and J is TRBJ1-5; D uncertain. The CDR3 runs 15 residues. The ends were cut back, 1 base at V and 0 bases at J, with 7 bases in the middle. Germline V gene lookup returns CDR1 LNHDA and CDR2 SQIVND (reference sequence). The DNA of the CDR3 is TGTGCCAGTAGTATAGGGACCCCTAGCAATCAGCCCCAGCATTTT. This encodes CASSIGTPSNQPQHF.

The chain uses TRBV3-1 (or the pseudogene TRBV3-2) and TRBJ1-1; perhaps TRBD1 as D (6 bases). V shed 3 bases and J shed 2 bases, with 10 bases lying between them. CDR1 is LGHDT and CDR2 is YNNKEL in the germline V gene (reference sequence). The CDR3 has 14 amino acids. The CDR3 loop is CASSQRQANTEAFF. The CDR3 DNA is TGTGCCAGCAGCCAGCGACAGGCCAACACTGAAGCTTTCTTT.